The 26 T cell receptor beta chains listed next were all sequenced from one sample in a study of T cells in Graves' hyperthyroidism and ophthalmopathy. Regions amplified from RNA transcripts were the TCR beta CDR3 regions. HTBI primers were the set used in a first-round RT-PCR of the TCR CDR3. TCRdb processed the multiplex PCR reads anew with MiXCR; each CDR3 protein has one entry. The sample shows around 340,000 distinct CDR3 sequences, over 15% of them seen only once. Sample: blood. Receptor source: a young man with Graves' hyperthyroidism.

There are a few counts of this clonotype. The rearrangement uses TRBV12-3 or TRBV12-4 and TRBJ2-2, with D possibly matching TRBD1 (6 bases). This CDR3 comprises 15 residues. V shed 2 bases and J shed 5 bases, with 12 bases lying between them. Here the CDR3 reads CASSLTQGKTGELFF. CDR3 sequence (DNA): TGTGCCAGCAGTTTAACACAGGGTAAGACCGGGGAGCTGTTTTTT.

Many counts were recorded for this clonotype. V and J are TRBV18 and TRBJ2-6; no reliable D call. In germline, CDR1 is KGHSH, CDR2 LQKENI. Deletions cut 1 base from V and 4 bases from J, with 5 bases between. CDR3 length: 14 residues. The CDR3 protein is CASSPQRGANVLTF. In nucleotides, the CDR3 is TGTGCCAGCTCACCACAAAGAGGGGCCAACGTCCTGACTTTC.

This clonotype was seen many times. J is TRBJ2-1 and V is TRBV6-2 or TRBV6-3; D is unclear. The CDR3 spans 16 residues. V was pared by 5 bases and J by 7 bases, with 21 bases between. Germline V CDR1 and CDR2: MNHEY, SVGEGT. CDR3 loop: CASSPRWLQSRNEQFF. The CDR3 region has the DNA TGTGCCAGCAGTCCTCGGTGGCTTCAGTCCCGTAATGAGCAGTTCTTC.

This clonotype was detected ten times or more. The chain employs TRBV2 and TRBJ2-3, with D possibly being TRBD1 or TRBD2 (5 bases each). Trimming left V 6 bases short and J 4 bases short, with 17 bases between. Per germline, CDR1 SNHLY and CDR2 FYNNEI. There are 15 residues in the CDR3. The CDR3 loop reads CASSFSGHSADTQYF. The CDR3 nucleotides read TGTGCCAGCAGCTTTTCCGGACATAGCGCAGATACGCAGTATTTT.

The genes are TRBV12-3 or TRBV12-4 and TRBJ2-7, with 12 bases aligning to TRBD2. The CDR3 runs 19 residues. V trimming: 0 bases; J trimming: 5 bases; junction bases outside the gene matches: 14. CDR3 nucleotide sequence: TGTGCCAGCAGTTTAGCCCCCATAACCCTAGCGGGAGGGCAAGACGAGCAGTACTTC. The encoded protein is CASSLAPITLAGGQDEQYF.

V and J are TRBV7-9 and TRBJ2-5; D may be TRBD1 (5 bases). The J call may be incorrect, as the DNA end agrees better with TRBJ2-1. Germline V CDR1 and CDR2: SEHNR, FQNEAQ (reference sequence). The CDR3 has 14 residues. The CDR3 region has the DNA TGTGCCAGCAGCTTAATGACAGTACAAGAGACCCAGTTCTTC. Translation: CASSLMTVQETQFF.

This clonotype showed up just a few times. The V call is TRBV20-1, the J call TRBJ2-7; D uncertain. In germline, CDR1 is DFQATT, CDR2 SNEGSKA (reference sequence). The length of the CDR3 is 13 residues. V lost 0 bases to trimming and J lost 2 bases, with 8 bases between them. The CDR3 DNA follows: TGCAGTGCTAGAGATCCCCGAACCTACGAGCAGTACTTC. Amino acids: CSARDPRTYEQYF.

The V and J genes are TRBV15 and TRBJ2-7; tentatively, D is TRBD1 (5 bases). V was shortened by 8 bases and J by 1 base, with 15 bases between the two germline ends. The CDR3 length is 14 residues. The V gene's germline CDR1 is LNHNV and CDR2 YYDKDF (reference sequence). CDR3 coding DNA: TGTGCCACCGCCCAAGGTCAGGGTTCCTACGAGCAGTACTTC. This codes for CATAQGQGSYEQYF.

This clonotype was seen at least ten times. J is TRBJ2-1 and V is TRBV11-2; TRBD2 agrees at 12 bases. Trimming cost V 3 bases and J 7 bases; bases outside gene matches: 13. Germline V gene data show CDR1 as SGHAT and CDR2 as FQNNGV. The CDR3 has 18 residues. The CDR3: CASSFATSGRITGNEQFF. CDR3 coding DNA: TGTGCCAGCAGCTTCGCAACTAGCGGGAGGATCACGGGGAATGAGCAGTTCTTC.

This clonotype has just a few counts. The chain is built from TRBV18 and TRBJ1-3; D ambiguous. The length of the CDR3 is 15 residues. Trimming stripped 1 base from V and 0 bases from J, with 7 bases between. Germline V CDR1 and CDR2: KGHSH, LQKENI. The CDR3 nucleotides are TGTGCCAGCTCACCACAGGCAGGCTCTGGAAACACCATATATTTT. Its translation: CASSPQAGSGNTIYF. The full variable domain, rest sourced from reference TRBV18 and TRBJ1-3, is NAGVMQNPRHLVRRRGQEARLRCSPMKGHSHVYWYRQLPEEGLKFMVYLQKENIIDESGMPKERFSAEFPKEGPSILRIQQVVRGDSAAYFCASSPQAGSGNTIYFGEGSWLTVV.

This clonotype was recorded at least ten times. The V call is TRBV29-1, the J call TRBJ1-2; possible D gene TRBD1, 6 bases. The CDR3 contains 14 residues. V gave up 5 bases and J gave up 2 bases, with 15 bases separating them. In germline, CDR1 is SQVTM, CDR2 ANQGSEA. The CDR3: CSVRRSDRNYGYTF. The CDR3 coding sequence is TGCAGCGTTAGGAGATCCGACAGGAACTATGGCTACACCTTC.

This clonotype has ten or more counts. The chain couples TRBV18 to TRBJ1-5, with 9 bases matching TRBD1. The J segment lost 9 bases and the V segment lost 3 bases, leaving 6 bases of the junction unmatched. This CDR3 spans 14 amino acids. Germline CDR1 is KGHSH and CDR2 is LQKENI. The CDR3 loop is CASSPTDRGSPQHF. DNA for the CDR3: TGTGCCAGCTCACCTACGGACAGGGGTTCGCCCCAGCATTTT.

The chain's CDR3 is CAWKGKGTDYGYTF. The CDR3 nucleotides read TGTGCCTGGAAGGGAAAGGGGACAGACTATGGCTACACCTTC. The chain has TRBV30 and TRBJ1-2, with 7 bases identical to TRBD1. The V gene end was trimmed by 4 bases and the J gene end by 3 bases; junction bases not matched to a gene: 8. CDR3 length equals 14 residues. CDR1 and CDR2 (germline): GTSNPN, SVGIG (reference sequence).

The chain carries TRBV7-2 and TRBJ1-2; possibly TRBD1 for D (6 bases). The germline V gene encodes CDR1 SGHTA and CDR2 FQGNSA. Trimming removed 1 base at V and 4 bases at J, with 13 bases between. The CDR3 is 15 amino acids. CDR3 loop: CASSLGGLLSYGYTF. The CDR3 coding sequence is TGTGCCAGCAGCTTAGGGGGGCTCCTAAGCTATGGCTACACCTTC.

This clonotype was recorded a few times. The chain joins TRBV6-1 to TRBJ2-1; 13 bases align to TRBD2. Germline V CDR1 and CDR2: MNHNS, SASEGT. This CDR3 is built from 16 residues. J gave up 0 bases and V 5 bases, and 1 base lay outside the gene matches. The CDR3 sequence is CASSRTSGSSYNEQFF. The CDR3 bases are TGTGCCAGCAGTCGGACTAGCGGGAGCTCCTACAATGAGCAGTTCTTC.

There are many counts of this clonotype. J is TRBJ2-7 and V is TRBV5-1; D tentatively fits TRBD1 or TRBD2 (5 bases each). The V end lost 2 bases, the J end lost 0 bases, and 9 bases lay between the germline ends. The CDR3 totals 14 residues. The germline V gene encodes CDR1 SGHRS and CDR2 YFSETQ. The CDR3 DNA reads as TGCGCCAGCAGCTTCCGGGACCCCTCCTACGAGCAGTACTTC. It encodes CASSFRDPSYEQYF.

This chain links TRBV7-2 with TRBJ1-2, with D uncertain. There are 12 residues in the CDR3. V lost 5 bases, J lost 13 bases, and 17 bases lay in between. Per the germline V gene, CDR1 is SGHTA and CDR2 is FQGNSA. CDR3 protein: CASSPPRQGCTF. For the CDR3, the DNA is TGTGCCAGCAGCCCCCCCCGGCAAGGGTGCACCTTC.

This rearrangement joins TRBV30 to TRBJ1-5; 7 bases are a match to TRBD1. With V trimmed by 5 bases and J by 4 bases, 5 bases remained unmatched. The CDR3 length is 13 residues. The V gene's germline CDR1 is GTSNPN and CDR2 SVGIG (reference sequence). CDR3 amino acids: CAWARGMNQPQHF. CDR3 coding DNA: TGTGCCTGGGCCAGGGGGATGAATCAGCCCCAGCATTTT. The complete variable domain, with remaining parts taken from reference TRBV30 and TRBJ1-5, reads SQTIHQWPATLVQPVGSPLSLECTVEGTSNPNLYWYRQAAGRGLQLLFYSVGIGQISSEVPQNLSASRPQDRQFILSSKKLLLSDSGFYLCAWARGMNQPQHFGDGTRLSIL.

The chain couples TRBV7-3 to TRBJ1-1, with D tentatively TRBD1 (5 bases). The CDR3 runs 17 residues. Deletions cut 5 bases from V and 0 bases from J, with 19 bases between. Per the germline V gene, CDR1 is SGHTA and CDR2 is FQGTGA. CDR3 protein: CASSPGGSLSMNTEAFF. Here the CDR3 DNA reads TGTGCCAGCAGCCCGGGGGGTTCTCTTTCCATGAACACTGAAGCTTTCTTT. Complete variable domain (other parts from reference TRBV7-3 and TRBJ1-1): GAGVSQTPSNKVTEKGKYVELRCDPISGHTALYWYRQSLGQGPEFLIYFQGTGAADDSGLPNDRFFAVRPEGSVSTLKIQRTERGDSAVYLCASSPGGSLSMNTEAFFGQGTRLTVV.

The chain joins TRBV6-1 to TRBJ2-2, with D perhaps TRBD2 (6 bases). V lost 10 bases to trimming and J lost 2 bases, with 14 bases between them. This CDR3 spans 14 amino acids. Germline V lookup: CDR1 MNHNS, CDR2 SASEGT. In nucleotides, the CDR3 is TGTGCCACCTGGAGGGGAGGTAACACCGGGGAGCTGTTTTTT. This encodes CATWRGGNTGELFF.

Remarks on this clonotype: A much larger clone sits a single nucleotide away, making a read error possible. This chain connects TRBV29-1 to TRBJ2-3, with TRBD1 identical over 10 bases. The CDR3 totals 15 residues. CDR1 SQVTM and CDR2 ANQGSEA come from the germline V gene. CDR3: CGVTPRQGATDTQYF. DNA for the CDR3: TGCGGCGTGACCCCACGACAGGGGGCTACAGATACGCAGTATTTT.

This clonotype has more than one count but fewer than ten. The V call is TRBV3-1, the J call TRBJ1-3, with unresolved D. CDR1 is LGHDT, CDR2 YNNKEL, per germline (reference sequence). The CDR3 extends over 15 amino acids. V lost 2 bases to trimming and J lost 2 bases, with 10 bases between them. For the CDR3, the DNA is TGTGCCAGCAGCCAATTTATAGCTGCTGGAAACACCATATATTTT. This codes for CASSQFIAAGNTIYF. Together with reference TRBV3-1 and TRBJ1-3, the CDR3 gives the full variable domain: DTAVSQTPKYLVTQMGNDKSIKCEQNLGHDTMYWYKQDSKKFLKIMFSYNNKELIINETVPNRFSPKSPDKAHLNLHINSLELGDSAVYFCASSQFIAAGNTIYFGEGSWLTVV.

The genes are TRBV6-4 and TRBJ2-1; D could derive from TRBD1 or TRBD2 (5 bases each). V lost 6 bases and J lost 2, with 14 bases in between. Per the germline V gene, CDR1 is MRHNA and CDR2 is SNTAGT. The CDR3 has 15 residues. The CDR3 region has the DNA TGTGCCAGCAGCTTGGGACCCGTCACCTACAATGAGCAGTTCTTC. Translated, it gives CASSLGPVTYNEQFF.

This sequence joins TRBV19 and TRBJ2-4; 10 bases match TRBD2. Germline V gene data show CDR1 as LNHDA and CDR2 as SQIVND (reference sequence). The length of the CDR3 is 17 residues. V shed 2 bases, J shed 4 bases, and the junction held 8 bases outside the gene matches. CDR3 region: CASSIRPRTSGKNIQYF. The CDR3 DNA is TGTGCCAGTAGTATACGCCCCCGGACTAGCGGAAAAAACATTCAGTACTTC.

The table lists this clonotype with a few counts. A read error may explain this, as a much larger clone is one base away. The gene calls are TRBV5-1 and TRBJ1-4, with D uncertain. The germline CDR1 and CDR2 sequences are SGHRS and YFSETQ. Trimming pared 0 bases from V and 3 bases from J, leaving 6 bases between. This CDR3 comprises 14 residues. This CDR3 is CASSLVVANEKLFF. The CDR3 DNA follows: TGCGCCAGCAGCTTGGTCGTGGCTAATGAAAAACTGTTTTTT.

There are a few counts of this clonotype. V gene TRBV25-1 combines with J gene TRBJ1-1, with D unclear. Germline-derived CDR1 and CDR2 are MGHDK and SYGVNS. The CDR3 totals 12 residues. The V and J ends lost 7 bases and 0 bases respectively, with 6 bases between them. CDR3 protein: CASKLMNTEAFF. The CDR3 DNA reads TGTGCCAGCAAACTTATGAACACTGAAGCTTTCTTT.